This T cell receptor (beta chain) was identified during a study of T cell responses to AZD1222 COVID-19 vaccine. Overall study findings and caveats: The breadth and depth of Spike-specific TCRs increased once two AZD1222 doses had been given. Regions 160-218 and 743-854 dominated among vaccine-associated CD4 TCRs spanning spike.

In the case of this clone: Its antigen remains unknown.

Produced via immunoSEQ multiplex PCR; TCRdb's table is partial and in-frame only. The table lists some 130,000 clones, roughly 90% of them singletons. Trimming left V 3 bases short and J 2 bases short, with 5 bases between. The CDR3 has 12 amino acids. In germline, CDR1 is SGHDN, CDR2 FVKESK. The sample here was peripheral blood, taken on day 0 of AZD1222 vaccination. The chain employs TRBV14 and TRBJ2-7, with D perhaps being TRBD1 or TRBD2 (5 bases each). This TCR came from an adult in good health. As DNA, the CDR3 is TGTGCCAGCAGCCAGGGGGCCTACGAGCAGTACTTC. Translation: CASSQGAYEQYF.